Shown below are 30 T cell receptor beta chains from a single sample sequenced in a study of blood T cell repertoires in COVID-19. TCRdb's copy holds only in-frame clones and misses some; the assay was immunoSEQ multiplex PCR. The table shows 200,000 to 250,000 clones, with under 85% occurring only once. Sequencing was done on a sample of peripheral blood. Source of these receptors: a woman in her 30s with COVID-19, enrolled during active disease.

The chain couples TRBV3-1 (or the pseudogene TRBV3-2) to TRBJ1-2, with 7 bases that match TRBD1. Unmatched junction bases numbered 18, after V lost 3 bases and J lost 5 bases. Germline CDR1 LGHDT, CDR2 YNNKEL (reference sequence). This CDR3 contains 18 residues. DNA of the CDR3: TGTGCCAGCAGCCATGGACCCTTAGAGGGGGCCCTTGTTTATGGCTACACCTTC. It is translated as CASSHGPLEGALVYGYTF.

The chain couples TRBV5-4 to TRBJ2-3; tentatively, D is TRBD2 (6 bases). The CDR3 runs to 16 residues. Germline CDR1 is SGHNT and CDR2 is YYREEE (reference sequence). Trimming left V 1 base short and J 1 base short, with 13 bases between. The CDR3 protein is CASSLYGGGRTDTQYF. In nucleotides, the CDR3 is TGTGCCAGCAGCTTGTATGGGGGAGGCCGCACAGATACGCAGTATTTT.

This chain connects TRBV28 to TRBJ1-1, with 8 bases lining up with TRBD1. Unmatched junction bases numbered 10, after V lost 6 bases and J lost 1 base. CDR1 is MDHEN, CDR2 SYDVKM, per germline. The CDR3 extends over 16 amino acids. In DNA, the CDR3 is TGTGCCAGCAGAGTCAGGGGGCTGGCGTCGAACACTGAAGCTTTCTTT. This translates into CASRVRGLASNTEAFF.

The chain couples TRBV6-5 to TRBJ1-6, with D possibly TRBD1 on 5 matching bases. The CDR3 has 14 residues. The germline V and J ends were trimmed by 6 bases and 9 bases, with 15 bases remaining between them. Germline V gene lookup returns CDR1 MNHEY and CDR2 SVGAGI. The CDR3 sequence: CASSRDSYSSPLHF. The CDR3 region has the DNA TGTGCCAGCAGCCGCGACAGCTACTCTTCACCCCTCCACTTT.

Comment on this clone: The junction does not match germline at one end; this may be a read error. The chain links TRBV9 to TRBJ1-1; 9 bases fit TRBD1. There are 14 residues in the CDR3. Germline assignment: CDR1 SGDLS and CDR2 YYNGEE. DNA for the CDR3: TGTGCCAGCAGCCTTAGAGGGACAGGGCCAGGGGGAATCTTT. Residues: CASSLRGTGPGGIF.

The gene calls are TRBV12-5 and TRBJ2-5, with D maybe TRBD2 (5 bases). This CDR3 is built from 14 residues. The V gene lost 6 bases and the J gene lost 5 bases, with 16 bases spanning the gap. Germline V CDR1 and CDR2: LGHNT, FRNRAP. CDR3 in DNA: TGTGCTAGTGGCCAGGACTTGGGAACGGAGACCCAGTACTTC. Translation gives CASGQDLGTETQYF.

This chain joins TRBV7-9 and TRBJ2-1; 11 nucleotides align to TRBD2. Germline V gene data show CDR1 as SEHNR and CDR2 as FQNEAQ (reference sequence). Trimming removed 5 bases from V and 2 bases from J; junction bases left unmatched: 14. This CDR3 is 19 amino acids long. This CDR3 is CASSPALAGEKWAYNEQFF. CDR3 in DNA: TGTGCCAGCAGCCCAGCACTAGCGGGAGAGAAGTGGGCCTACAATGAGCAGTTCTTC.

The chain has TRBV14 and TRBJ2-5, with a weak D call TRBD2 (5 bases). CDR1 and CDR2 (germline): SGHDN, FVKESK. Trimming removed 0 bases at V and 7 bases at J, with 12 bases between. The CDR3 has 14 residues. The DNA for the CDR3 is TGTGCCAGCAGCCAAGATGGACTTATTAGGACCCAGTACTTC. Translation gives CASSQDGLIRTQYF.

The J gene is TRBJ1-5, the V gene TRBV3-1 (or the pseudogene TRBV3-2); D gene ambiguous. CDR1 is LGHDT, CDR2 YNNKEL, per germline (reference sequence). The CDR3 extends over 19 amino acids. The V end lost 0 bases, the J end lost 3 bases, and 21 bases lay between the germline ends. The CDR3 sequence is CASSQDGRGWQPLNQPQHF. CDR3 coding DNA: TGTGCCAGCAGCCAAGACGGGAGAGGGTGGCAGCCTCTCAATCAGCCCCAGCATTTT.

The rearrangement links TRBV7-2 to TRBJ2-7; 9 bases fit TRBD1. Trimming at V came to 4 bases and at J to 2 bases, leaving 0 bases not matched to a gene. The CDR3 is 13 amino acids. Germline V gene sequence: CDR1 SGHTA, CDR2 FQGNSA. CDR3 region: CASSWTGAYEQYF. The CDR3 DNA follows: TGTGCCAGCAGCTGGACAGGGGCCTACGAGCAGTACTTC. The full variable domain, completed using reference TRBV7-2 and TRBJ2-7, is GAGVSQSPSNKVTEKGKDVELRCDPISGHTALYWYRQSLGQGLEFLIYFQGNSAPDKSGLPSDRFSAERTGGSVSTLTIQRTQQEDSAVYLCASSWTGAYEQYFGPGTRLTVT.

This chain joins TRBV14 and TRBJ2-3, with 8 positions matching TRBD2. CDR3 length: 20 amino acids. Looked up from germline, CDR1 is SGHDN and CDR2 is FVKESK. Unmatched junction bases numbered 15, after V lost 0 bases and J lost 1 base. The CDR3 DNA follows: TGTGCCAGCAGCCAAGATCGCGCCGGGACTAGGAGGAGGGGCACAGATACGCAGTATTTT. Translating it yields CASSQDRAGTRRRGTDTQYF.

This clone was recorded a few times. The J gene is TRBJ2-7, the V gene TRBV28; D is perhaps TRBD2 (7 bases). CDR1 is MDHEN and CDR2 is SYDVKM in the germline V gene. This CDR3 is 15 amino acids long. V lost 6 bases and J 4 bases, leaving 19 bases between the germline ends. The CDR3 DNA sequence: TGTGCCAGCAGATATACCGGGGGGCGCGGGTACGAGCAGTACTTC. It codes for CASRYTGGRGYEQYF. Full variable domain (rest looked up from reference TRBV28 and TRBJ2-7): DVKVTQSSRYLVKRTGEKVFLECVQDMDHENMFWYRQDPGLGLRLIYFSYDVKMKEKGDIPEGYSVSREKKERFSLILESASTNQTSMYLCASRYTGGRGYEQYFGPGTRLTVT.

The chain recombines TRBV7-2 with TRBJ1-3, with 10 bases fitting TRBD1. Germline-derived CDR1 and CDR2 are SGHTA and FQGNSA. This CDR3 has 16 amino acids. The V segment lost 5 bases and the J segment 4 bases; nucleotides outside the gene matches: 8. CDR3 sequence reads: CASSPQRGQGGNTIYF. In nucleotides, the CDR3 is TGTGCCAGCAGCCCACAACGGGGACAGGGGGGAAACACCATATATTTT.

The chain has TRBV10-3 and TRBJ2-7, with 7 bases lining up with TRBD2. The V gene end was trimmed by 3 bases and the J gene end by 3 bases; junction bases not matched to a gene: 11. The CDR3 length is 16 residues. Germline CDR1 and CDR2: ENHRY and SYGVKD. CDR3 loop: CAISEKGRTRGYEQYF. The CDR3 DNA sequence: TGTGCCATCAGTGAAAAGGGAAGGACTAGGGGCTACGAGCAGTACTTC.

This rearrangement joins TRBV7-8 to TRBJ2-5; 10 bases match TRBD2. J was trimmed by 5 bases and V by 1 base; bases with no gene match: 10. The germline V gene has CDR1 SGHVS and CDR2 FQNEAQ. The CDR3 consists of 17 residues. The CDR3 sequence: CASSLVGVAGGRETQYF. DNA of the CDR3: TGTGCCAGCAGCTTAGTAGGGGTAGCGGGGGGCCGGGAGACCCAGTACTTC.

V gene TRBV7-6 combines with J gene TRBJ2-5, with 8 bases fitting TRBD1. V was pared by 5 bases and J by 1 base, with 12 bases of the junction left unmatched. There are 17 residues in the CDR3. Germline CDR1 is SGHVS and CDR2 is FNYEAQ. The CDR3 coding sequence is TGTGCCAGCAGCCCACGGTGGCAGGGGGCTATCCAAGAGACCCAGTACTTC. Its protein product is CASSPRWQGAIQETQYF.

The chain joins TRBV11-1 to TRBJ1-1, with D possibly TRBD1 on 5 matching bases. V lost 1 base, J lost 0 bases, and 12 bases lay in between. This CDR3 has 16 residues. Germline V lookup: CDR1 SGHAT, CDR2 FQDESV (reference sequence). The CDR3 DNA reads TGTGCCAGCAGCTTAGTGGGTCAGGGCATGAACACTGAAGCTTTCTTT. Translated: CASSLVGQGMNTEAFF.

The CDR3 coding sequence is TGTGCCAGCAGCTTAGTGTCAGGACAGGGGCCGAACGAGCAGTACTTC. It is translated as CASSLVSGQGPNEQYF. This chain links TRBV7-9 with TRBJ2-7, with 9 nucleotides matching TRBD1. V shed 1 base and J 5 bases; nucleotides not matched to a gene: 9. CDR3 length equals 16 residues. Germline V gene lookup returns CDR1 SEHNR and CDR2 FQNEAQ (reference sequence).

This chain connects TRBV7-8 to TRBJ2-5, with TRBD2 matching over 7 bases. The CDR3 sequence is 17 residues long. CDR1 and CDR2 (germline): SGHVS, FQNEAQ. Trimming took 1 base from V and 5 from J; bases not matched to a gene: 13. The CDR3 is CASSLGPGPGGGETQYF. The CDR3 DNA is TGTGCCAGCAGCTTAGGGCCGGGCCCGGGAGGAGGGGAGACCCAGTACTTC.

V gene TRBV3-1 (or the pseudogene TRBV3-2) combines with J gene TRBJ2-5; 7 bases are shared with TRBD2. CDR3 length: 15 residues. Germline CDR1 and CDR2: LGHDT and YNNKEL (reference sequence). V dropped 2 bases and J dropped 1; count of bases not matched to a gene: 4. CDR3 DNA sequence: TGTGCCAGCAGCCAAAACGGGAGGCTCCAAGAGACCCAGTACTTC. It yields the protein CASSQNGRLQETQYF.

This chain uses TRBV6-5 with TRBJ2-7, with TRBD2 matching 10 bases. After removal of 6 bases from V and 1 base from J, the junction contained 3 bases not matched to a gene. This CDR3 has 14 residues. Germline V gene lookup returns CDR1 MNHEY and CDR2 SVGAGI. The CDR3 is CASRLLAGSYEQYF. For the CDR3, the DNA is TGTGCCAGCAGGTTACTAGCGGGATCCTACGAGCAGTACTTC.

The chain joins TRBV2 to TRBJ2-6; 10 nucleotides line up with TRBD1. CDR3 length: 20 residues. V was clipped by 4 bases and J by 1 base; unmatched bases: 13. Germline V CDR1 and CDR2: SNHLY, FYNNEI. The CDR3 loop reads CASSGRLGTGVLSGANVLTF. CDR3 sequence (DNA): TGTGCCAGCAGTGGAAGGTTGGGGACAGGGGTTTTGTCTGGGGCCAACGTCCTGACTTTC. The whole variable domain, filled in from reference TRBV2 and TRBJ2-6, reads EPEVTQTPSHQVTQMGQEVILRCVPISNHLYFYWYRQILGQKVEFLVSFYNNEISEKSEIFDDQFSVERPDGSNFTLKIRSTKLEDSAMYFCASSGRLGTGVLSGANVLTFGAGSRLTVL.

The V call is TRBV6-4, the J call TRBJ2-1; 10 bases fit TRBD2. The CDR3 extends over 15 amino acids. The germline CDR1 and CDR2 sequences are MRHNA and SNTAGT. V was clipped by 3 bases and J by 9 bases; unmatched bases: 8. This CDR3 reads CASSEASGSSTEQFF. CDR3 DNA: TGTGCCAGCAGTGAAGCTAGCGGGAGCTCCACTGAGCAGTTCTTC.

The chain joins TRBV9 to TRBJ2-7, with 8 nucleotides matching TRBD1. Germline CDR1 is SGDLS and CDR2 is YYNGEE. Trimming removed 4 bases from V and 2 bases from J; junction bases left unmatched: 5. The CDR3 loop spans 14 amino acids. CDR3 bases: TGTGCCAGCAGCCCCGGGACAGGAGCCTACGAGCAGTACTTC. Residues: CASSPGTGAYEQYF.

The chain uses TRBV18 and TRBJ2-3, with D perhaps TRBD2 (6 bases). The CDR3 extends over 16 amino acids. Trimming took 3 bases from V and 4 from J, leaving 17 bases between them. CDR1 is KGHSH, CDR2 LQKENI, per germline. Here the CDR3 reads CASSPSIGGEADTQYF. The CDR3 DNA reads TGTGCCAGCTCACCGAGTATCGGGGGAGAGGCAGATACGCAGTATTTT.

V gene TRBV9 combines with J gene TRBJ2-7; the match to TRBD2 covers 10 bases. Trimming removed 3 bases from V and 5 bases from J; junction bases left unmatched: 8. Germline CDR1 reads SGDLS; CDR2 reads YYNGEE. The length of the CDR3 is 15 residues. The CDR3 loop reads CASSAKSGTSDEQYF. The CDR3 nucleotides are TGTGCCAGCAGCGCAAAATCCGGGACTAGCGACGAGCAGTACTTC.

The genes are TRBV2 and TRBJ2-7; D ambiguous. This CDR3 comprises 12 residues. Germline CDR1 SNHLY, CDR2 FYNNEI. V was trimmed by 2 bases and J by 3 bases, leaving 5 bases between them. The CDR3 loop is CASSESLYEQYF. The CDR3 nucleotides are TGTGCCAGCAGTGAATCACTCTACGAGCAGTACTTC.

This sequence joins TRBV29-1 and TRBJ2-7; TRBD1 might be the D (6 bases). The V and J ends lost 7 bases and 1 base respectively, with 23 bases between them. The CDR3 sequence is 16 residues long. CDR1 and CDR2 (germline): SQVTM, ANQGSEA. Here the CDR3 reads CSGNAGQPRISYEQYF. DNA for the CDR3: TGCAGCGGGAATGCCGGACAGCCGAGGATTTCCTACGAGCAGTACTTC.

The CDR3, as DNA: TGTGCCAGTACCCAGGACAGGGGCAACTATGGCTACACCTTC. Translation: CASTQDRGNYGYTF. This rearrangement joins TRBV19 to TRBJ1-2, with TRBD1 matching 9 bases. Trimming at V came to 7 bases and at J to 2 bases, leaving 5 bases not matched to a gene. Germline CDR1 LNHDA, CDR2 SQIVND (reference sequence). CDR3 length equals 14 residues.

This chain links TRBV27 with TRBJ2-3; D not resolved. The CDR3 runs to 14 residues. Germline CDR1 and CDR2: MNHEY and SMNVEV (reference sequence). Trimming removed 7 bases at V and 4 bases at J, with 15 bases between. CDR3 in amino acids: CASNSLGVADTQYF. DNA of the CDR3: TGTGCCAGCAATTCCCTCGGAGTAGCAGATACGCAGTATTTT.